The rows below give T cell receptor beta chains drawn from one sample of a study of OX40 agonist ivuxolimab in advanced cancers. Clones were read by immunoSEQ multiplex PCR, and TCRdb kept only the in-frame ones, dropping some. The sample shows around 15,000 clones, 80% to 90% of them seen only once. Sample: CD4+ or CD8+ T cells sorted from blood, taken in a trial of the OX40 agonist ivuxolimab. The receptors come from an adult with an advanced solid tumor such as melanoma, head and neck, liver or kidney cancer. The CDR3 runs from the conserved cysteine through the conserved F or W. Each record gives: D gene, J gene, clone size, V gene, CDR3 protein, CDR3 DNA. A D gene is named only where the DNA matches it firmly. Only some rows state a clone size, as once, few, many or a class for expanded clones.

-,TRBJ1-5,-,TRBV19,CASTTGFQPQHF,TGTGCCAGTACTACAGGGTTTCAGCCCCAGCATTTT
-,TRBJ2-3,-,TRBV11-2,CASSFMKRGLVDTQYF,TGTGCCAGCAGCTTCATGAAAAGGGGTTTGGTAGATACGCAGTATTTT
-,TRBJ2-7,-,TRBV11-2,CASSPGRSYEQYF,TGTGCCAGCAGCCCGGGACGGAGCTACGAGCAGTACTTC
-,TRBJ1-2,-,TRBV4-3,CASSPSTKPDHGYTF,TGCGCCAGCAGCCCGTCAACCAAACCGGACCATGGCTACACCTTC
-,TRBJ2-2,-,TRBV6-5,CASRRTGIDTGELFF,TGTGCCAGCAGGAGGACGGGCATAGACACCGGGGAGCTGTTTTTT
TRBD1,TRBJ1-5,few,TRBV15,CATSKDRGRLTDQPQHF,TGTGCCACCAGCAAAGACAGGGGGCGATTAACGGATCAGCCCCAGCATTTT
-,TRBJ1-2,-,TRBV7-2,CASSLVSTGAANYGYTF,TGTGCCAGCAGCTTAGTTTCTACCGGGGCCGCTAACTATGGCTACACCTTC
-,TRBJ2-1,-,TRBV27,CASNRDEQFF,TGTGCCAGCAATAGGGATGAGCAGTTCTTC
-,TRBJ2-3,-,TRBV7-3,CASSYLSTDTQYF,TGTGCCAGCAGCTACTTGTCCACAGATACGCAGTATTTT
-,TRBJ2-6,-,TRBV19,CASSIGAPGANVLTF,TGTGCCAGTAGTATAGGCGCACCTGGGGCCAACGTCCTGACTTTC
TRBD2,TRBJ2-3,-,TRBV29-1,CSGKGAASGSTDTQYF,TGCAGCGGGAAAGGGGCGGCTAGCGGTAGCACAGATACGCAGTATTTT
-,TRBJ2-5,-,TRBV6-5,CASSAGWGDQETQYF,TGTGCCAGCAGTGCCGGATGGGGGGATCAAGAGACCCAGTACTTC
-,TRBJ2-6,-,TRBV4-3,CASSQSGTGANVLTF,TGCGCCAGCAGCCAGAGCGGGACAGGGGCCAACGTCCTGACTTTC
-,TRBJ2-2,-,TRBV6-5,CASSPGQITGELFF,TGTGCCAGCAGCCCCGGACAGATCACCGGGGAGCTGTTTTTT
TRBD1,TRBJ1-2,-,TRBV28,CASSLTGGIGGYTF,TGTGCCAGCAGTTTGACAGGGGGCATAGGTGGCTACACCTTC
TRBD2,TRBJ2-7,-,TRBV7-9,CASSPGTRAYEQYF,TGTGCCAGCAGCCCCGGGACTAGAGCCTACGAGCAGTACTTC
-,TRBJ1-2,-,TRBV5-5,CASSLTDIYGYTF,TGTGCCAGCAGCTTGACAGATATATATGGCTACACCTTC
-,TRBJ1-1,-,TRBV27,CASSLQGGTEAFF,TGTGCCAGCAGTTTACAGGGCGGTACTGAAGCTTTCTTT
-,TRBJ1-4,-,TRBV7-9,CASSSSDAATNEKLFF,TGTGCCAGCAGCTCAAGCGACGCGGCAACTAATGAAAAACTGTTTTTT
TRBD1,TRBJ2-3,-,TRBV29-1,CSVSRGGTSTDTQYF,TGCAGCGTTTCCCGAGGGGGCACTAGCACAGATACGCAGTATTTT
-,TRBJ2-2,once,TRBV5-6,CASSLLSGDTGELFF,TGTGCCAGCAGCTTGTTGTCGGGGGACACCGGGGAGCTGTTTTTT
TRBD2,TRBJ2-3,-,TRBV6-7,CASSCVGGVAGNLEGPTDTQYF,TGTGCCAGCAGTTGTGTGGGTGGGGTAGCGGGGAACCTAGAGGGGCCCACAGATACGCAGTATTTT
TRBD2,TRBJ2-3,-,TRBV18,CASSPPMSGGPSTDTQYF,TGTGCCAGCTCACCACCGATGTCGGGAGGCCCTAGCACAGATACGCAGTATTTT
-,TRBJ2-1,-,TRBV19,CASSIRRSSYNEQFF,TGTGCCAGTAGTATTCGGAGAAGCTCCTACAATGAGCAGTTCTTC
TRBD2,TRBJ2-7,-,TRBV29-1,CSVGGGNNYEQYF,TGCAGCGTGGGGGGGGGAAATAACTACGAGCAGTACTTC
-,TRBJ1-5,-,TRBV7-8,CASTLRVDQPQHF,TGTGCCAGCACCCTCAGGGTCGATCAGCCCCAGCATTTT
-,TRBJ2-3,few,TRBV21-1,CASTRTSRRGTDTQYF,TGTGCCAGCACCCGGACTAGCCGGCGGGGCACAGATACGCAGTATTTT
TRBD2,TRBJ2-2,-,TRBV19,CASSMSRTSGYTGELFF,TGTGCCAGTAGTATGTCGCGGACTAGCGGATACACCGGGGAGCTGTTTTTT
-,TRBJ2-3,once,TRBV28,CASSVRSGGTDTQYF,TGTGCCAGCAGCGTCAGATCTGGAGGCACAGATACGCAGTATTTT
-,TRBJ2-5,-,TRBV5-4,CASSLGGEKETQYF,TGTGCCAGCAGCTTAGGTGGCGAGAAAGAGACCCAGTACTTC
-,TRBJ2-6,-,TRBV7-2,CASPSTQHPGANVLTF,TGTGCCAGCCCCTCTACACAACACCCCGGGGCCAACGTCCTGACTTTC